This TCR beta chain originates from a study of OX40 agonist ivuxolimab in advanced cancers. With regard to this clone: The antigen remains unidentified.

Produced via immunoSEQ multiplex PCR; TCRdb's table is partial and in-frame only. The table lists roughly 46,000 clones, about 88% of them singletons. Germline V lookup: CDR1 MNHNS, CDR2 SASEGT. V dropped 2 bases and J dropped 9 bases, with 11 bases sitting between them. This CDR3 has 14 amino acids. Findings of the study overall: By week 6 at 0.1 to 3.0 mg/kg, blood CD4+ and CD8+ T cells had expanded clonally.

The chain joins TRBV6-1 to TRBJ1-6, with D possibly being TRBD1 (6 bases). The material sequenced was CD4+ or CD8+ T cells sorted from blood, taken in a trial of the OX40 agonist ivuxolimab. The source is an adult with an advanced solid tumor such as melanoma, head and neck, liver or kidney cancer. CDR3 residues: CASSEYRAGSPLHF. The CDR3 DNA reads as TGTGCCAGCAGTGAATACAGGGCAGGTTCACCCCTCCACTTT.